This TCR beta chain was profiled in a study of blood T cell repertoires in COVID-19. Study details: Some COVID-19 samples were acute and others convalescent; all came from the United States, Italy and Spain. PBMCs, B-cell-depleted T cells, or T cells provided the cDNA or gDNA that made up the material.

The length of the CDR3 is 15 residues. From germline, CDR1 is SNHLY and CDR2 FYNNEI. V trimming: 5 bases; J trimming: 6 bases; junction bases outside the gene matches: 6. Methods used by the authors: For nucleated cells, counts were estimated from reference gene primer amplification. Assay used: immunoSEQ multiplex PCR; TCRdb lists only in-frame clones, some missing. V and J calls and clone size are given by that table; D and trimming were obtained from the DNA. The sample has roughly 73,000 clones, 87% seen once. The receptor comes from a woman older than 75 with active or convalescent COVID-19. The V call is TRBV2, the J call TRBJ2-2, with TRBD1 matching 10 bases. The sample taken for sequencing was peripheral blood. The DNA for the CDR3 is TGTGCCAGCAGTTGGGACAGGGGTTTTCCCGGGGAGCTGTTTTTT. This sequence encodes CASSWDRGFPGELFF.